This T cell receptor beta chain was captured by sequencing in a study of T cell responses to AZD1222 COVID-19 vaccine. CDR1 is MNHEY and CDR2 is SMNVEV in the germline V gene (reference sequence). Between the trimmed V and J ends, which lost 8 bases and 0 bases, there was a span of 17 bases. This CDR3 has 17 residues. Measured with immunoSEQ multiplex PCR; TCRdb has only the in-frame clones, and not every one. The data show roughly 140,000 clones, with 85% to 95% seen just once and more than 1.3% held by the top ten. Sample: peripheral blood, taken 28 days after the second AZD1222 dose. This TCR was sampled from an adult who received the AZD1222 COVID-19 vaccine. The chain recombines TRBV27 with TRBJ1-6; D unclear. The CDR3 spells CASRPAPSSSYNSPLHF. The CDR3, as DNA: TGTGCCAGCCGACCTGCCCCGTCGAGCTCCTATAATTCACCCCTCCACTTT.